This T cell receptor (beta chain) originates from a study of cytomegalovirus exposure and HLA in healthy donors. Study background: A prior study identified 117 million unique TCR beta sequences from 200 million or so T cells.

It was with 60 Vbeta and 13 Jbeta primers that the PCR ran. Using immunoSEQ multiplex PCR, the repertoire was profiled, and TCRdb retains in-frame clones only, with some absent. The table shows 120,000 or so clones, with under 12% occurring only once. This CDR3 is 15 amino acids long. This TCR was sampled from a woman aged 18-29 years in good health and CMV-seropositive. What was sequenced was PBMCs. The rearrangement joins TRBV21-1 to TRBJ1-1; TRBD1 is the table's D call and was not checked against the DNA. TRBV21-1 is a known pseudogene. Here the CDR3 DNA reads TGTGCCAGCAGCAACACAGGGCGGTGTGGCACTGAAGCTTTCTTT. This codes for CASSNTGRCGTEAFF.